This T cell receptor beta chain was sequenced for a study of OX40 agonist ivuxolimab in advanced cancers. For the wider study: Ivuxolimab was an agonistic, fully human IgG2 monoclonal antibody directed against OX40 (CD134), a costimulatory receptor. The dose-escalation cohort was 80% to 90% male with a mean age of roughly 60 years, ranging from about 23 to 85. Among the approximately 54 dose-escalation patients, approximately 20 had hepatocellular carcinoma, around 15 melanoma, 9 renal cell carcinoma and 9 head and neck cancer. Intravenous ivuxolimab was administered to patients every 2 weeks at six dose levels: 0.01, 0.1, 0.3, 1.5, 3 and 10 mg/kg. Prior anti-PD-1, anti-PD-L1 or anti-CTLA-4 therapy was permitted, and approximately 40% of dose-escalation patients had received checkpoint inhibitors. The monotherapy dose-escalation portion (N of about 49 patients) of the phase I ivuxolimab trial is reported in the paper. Partial responses occurred in three dose-escalation patients, of whom one had hepatocellular carcinoma and two had cutaneous melanoma. The purpose of peripheral TCRbeta sequencing was to test whether ivuxolimab changed TCR sequence diversity and led to clonal T-cell expansion. On the study overall, not on this receptor specifically: The antigen specificity of the clonally expanded peripheral T cells was not determined. Low levels of normalized T-cell clonal expansion were also seen in some patients who did not respond. Partial responders in the 0.1-3.0 mg/kg groups had among the lowest normalized peripheral clonal expansion, especially among CD8+ T cells. At doses from 0.1 to 3.0 mg/kg, clonal expansion was seen in both CD4+ and CD8+ blood T cells between baseline and week 6. After ivuxolimab, CD8+ T cells had more expanded clones than CD4+ T cells on average.

The CDR3 starts with the cysteine, ends with the phenylalanine, and has 13 residues. The sequence is cut down to CDR3 DNA, 39 bases in frame from base 1. CDR1 MNHNS and CDR2 SASEGT were looked up in the germline V gene. The trial excluded patients who had a history of autoimmune disease or were on systemic immunosuppression. Peripheral blood for TCR sequencing was collected from all dose cohorts at baseline, on cycle 4 day 1, and on cycle 7 day 1. The samples were taken from a phase I, first-in-human, multicenter, open-label dose-escalation trial of ivuxolimab. Adults with locally advanced or metastatic melanoma, renal cell carcinoma, hepatocellular carcinoma or head and neck squamous cell carcinoma were enrolled in the trial. Before TCR sequencing, CD4+ T cells and CD8+ T cells were sorted from peripheral blood as separate populations. Genomic DNA was extracted from sorted cells for sequencing of the TCRbeta CDR3 region. TCRbeta CDR3 regions were sequenced using the immunoSEQ Assay. TCRdb's version of the immuneACCESS table is confined to in-frame rearrangements and falls short of the full clone set. An unresolved V gene accounts for under half of the shortfall where checked; the remainder is of unknown origin. This sample gives some 66,000 clones in total; 83% of them show up just once. The ten top clones hold 2% to 2.5% of the sample.

As for this clone: This clone's antigen is unknown. Germline and junction disagree at one end, which may indicate a read error.

The starting material was CD4+ or CD8+ T cells sorted from blood, obtained in a trial of the OX40 agonist ivuxolimab. In this chain, TRBV6-1 is recombined with TRBJ1-2; a weak D assignment points to TRBD1 (6 bases agree). The TCR originated in an adult with an advanced solid tumor such as melanoma, head and neck, liver or kidney cancer. The CDR3 loop reads CASREGGRGGYTF. The sequenced DNA is TGTGCCAGCAGAGAAGGGGGTCGTGGTGGCTACACCTTC.